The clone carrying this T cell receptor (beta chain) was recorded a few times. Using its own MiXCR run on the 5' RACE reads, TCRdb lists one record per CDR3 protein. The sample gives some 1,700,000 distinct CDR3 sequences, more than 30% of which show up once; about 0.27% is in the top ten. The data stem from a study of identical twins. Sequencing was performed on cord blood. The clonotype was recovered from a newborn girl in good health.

The CDR3 nucleotides are TGTGCCAGCAGTGAATGGGTGGGTGTAGAGACCCAGTACTTC. Its protein product is CASSEWVGVETQYF. The V gene is TRBV25-1, the J gene TRBJ2-4; D call uncertain. With the DNA end fitting TRBJ2-5 better, the J assignment may be wrong. The germline V gene has CDR1 MGHDK and CDR2 SYGVNS. The CDR3 loop spans 14 amino acids.